The 18 T cell receptor beta chains presented below share a single source sample, sequenced in a study of OX40 agonist ivuxolimab in advanced cancers. Using immunoSEQ multiplex PCR, the repertoire was profiled, and TCRdb retains in-frame clones only, with some absent. The sample has about 48,000 clones, 70% to 90% seen once. Source: CD4+ or CD8+ T cells sorted from blood, taken in a trial of the OX40 agonist ivuxolimab. The source of these receptors is an adult with an advanced solid tumor such as melanoma, head and neck, liver or kidney cancer.

V and J are TRBV7-9 and TRBJ1-2; the D gene is possibly TRBD1 (6 bases). The CDR3 spans 14 residues. V dropped 8 bases and J dropped 4 bases, with 17 bases sitting between them. Germline V CDR1 and CDR2: SEHNR, FQNEAQ (reference sequence). As DNA, the CDR3 is TGTGCCAGCCCCGGGGGGGGCCACCTCTATGGCTACACCTTC. As protein: CASPGGGHLYGYTF.

V gene TRBV9 combines with J gene TRBJ2-5; 8 bases line up with TRBD2. The CDR3 length is 15 residues. Looked up from germline, CDR1 is SGDLS and CDR2 is YYNGEE. The ends lost 4 bases at V and 2 bases at J; junction bases unmatched: 7. The CDR3 here is CASSRAGTSQETQYF. The CDR3 DNA reads TGTGCCAGCAGCCGCGCCGGGACTAGTCAAGAGACCCAGTACTTC.

The CDR3 bases are TGTGCCAGCAGTGACGGCGGGACTTTGGGCAGTTGGGGCTACACCTTC. Translating gives CASSDGGTLGSWGYTF. This chain links TRBV25-1 with TRBJ1-2; perhaps TRBD1 as D (5 bases). The V end lost 3 bases, the J end lost 8 bases, and 22 bases lay between the germline ends. Per germline, CDR1 MGHDK and CDR2 SYGVNS. The CDR3 totals 16 residues.

The rearrangement links TRBV5-4 to TRBJ2-5; D gene uncertain. V lost 4 bases to trimming and J lost 2 bases, with 12 bases between them. Germline CDR1 reads SGHNT; CDR2 reads YYREEE (reference sequence). The CDR3 is made up of 14 amino acids. CDR3 in DNA: TGTGCCAGCAGCCTCGCTAGGGTTCAAGAGACCCAGTACTTC. Protein product: CASSLARVQETQYF.

V usage is TRBV9 and J usage is TRBJ1-2; 12 nucleotides agree with TRBD1. Per germline, CDR1 SGDLS and CDR2 YYNGEE. The CDR3 consists of 17 residues. Trimming at V came to 5 bases and at J to 1 base, leaving 9 bases not matched to a gene. As DNA, the CDR3 is TGTGCCAGCAGGGCCGGGACAGGGGGCCTGATTAACTATGGCTACACCTTC. This gives the protein CASRAGTGGLINYGYTF.

This chain uses TRBV7-3 with TRBJ1-4, with TRBD1 matching over 9 bases. The CDR3 covers 15 residues. Losses at the gene ends were 5 bases for V and 6 bases for J; bases not matched to a gene: 7. CDR1 is SGHTA and CDR2 is FQGTGA in the germline V gene. CDR3 in DNA: TGTGCCAGCAGCCCGACAGGGGGGCGATATGAAAAACTGTTTTTT. Protein product: CASSPTGGRYEKLFF.

The chain joins TRBV4-1 to TRBJ2-3; D might be TRBD1 or TRBD2, each matching 5 bases. The V gene lost 4 bases and the J gene lost 4 bases, with 33 bases spanning the gap. Germline V lookup: CDR1 MGHRA, CDR2 YSYEKL. This CDR3 region has 21 residues. As DNA, the CDR3 is TGCGCCAGCAGCCGTCAGGGTTTTGGTGGGACCAGCGGAAGATCGGCAGATACGCAGTATTTT. This codes for CASSRQGFGGTSGRSADTQYF.

This clone has just one count. The chain recombines TRBV5-1 with TRBJ1-4, with D unclear. This CDR3 has 15 amino acids. In germline, CDR1 is SGHRS, CDR2 YFSETQ. The V end was cut by 5 bases, the J end by 7 bases, with 18 bases between. In DNA form, the CDR3 reads TGCGCCAGCAGACTGGACCCGGGGAACGGTGAAAAACTGTTTTTT. Translation: CASRLDPGNGEKLFF.

The rearrangement joins TRBV4-2 to TRBJ2-1; 10 bases align to TRBD2. This CDR3 comprises 13 residues. The germline V gene encodes CDR1 LGHNA and CDR2 YNFKEQ. V lost 7 bases, J lost 8 bases, and 5 bases stayed unmatched. The CDR3 loop is CASMGLAGDEQFF. The CDR3 DNA sequence: TGTGCCAGCATGGGGCTAGCGGGAGATGAGCAGTTCTTC.

The rearrangement links TRBV4-1 to TRBJ2-5; 11 bases match TRBD1. The V segment lost 0 bases and the J segment 5 bases; nucleotides outside the gene matches: 14. Per germline, CDR1 MGHRA and CDR2 YSYEKL. CDR3 length: 19 residues. CDR3 region: CASSQDLSRGQGAGETQYF. The CDR3 DNA reads as TGCGCCAGCAGCCAAGATCTCAGTAGAGGACAGGGGGCTGGCGAGACCCAGTACTTC.

The rearrangement uses TRBV5-6 and TRBJ1-1, with D perhaps TRBD1 (5 bases). Germline V lookup: CDR1 SGHDT, CDR2 YYEEEE. V lost 4 bases and J lost 7, with 29 bases in between. This CDR3 is built from 18 residues. The CDR3 region is CASSIGTRISPGRSEAFF. CDR3 nucleotide sequence: TGTGCCAGCAGCATAGGGACCCGAATCTCCCCGGGTCGTAGTGAAGCTTTCTTT.

The V call is TRBV6-5, the J call TRBJ1-2; D not certain. V lost 0 bases to trimming and J lost 4 bases, with 9 bases between them. The length of the CDR3 is 14 residues. CDR1 is MNHEY, CDR2 SVGAGI, per germline. This chain's CDR3 is CASSYSPQIYGYTF. The CDR3 DNA reads as TGTGCCAGCAGTTACTCGCCGCAGATCTATGGCTACACCTTC.

This chain links TRBV7-6 with TRBJ2-7; 8 nucleotides line up with TRBD1. Unmatched junction bases numbered 9, after V lost 5 bases and J lost 9 bases. The CDR3 runs 13 residues. CDR1 SGHVS and CDR2 FNYEAQ come from the germline V gene. In nucleotides, the CDR3 is TGTGCCAGCAGCCCCAGCGGACAGGGCGGGCAGTACTTC. Protein sequence: CASSPSGQGGQYF. The whole variable domain, filled in from reference TRBV7-6 and TRBJ2-7, reads GAGVSQSPRYKVTKRGQDVALRCDPISGHVSLYWYRQALGQGPEFLTYFNYEAQQDKSGLPNDRFSAERPEGSISTLTIQRTEQRDSAMYRCASSPSGQGGQYFGPGTRLTVT.

The rearrangement uses TRBV10-3 and TRBJ2-3, with D possibly being TRBD2 (6 bases). This CDR3 is 14 amino acids long. Germline values: CDR1 ENHRY, CDR2 SYGVKD. Trimming removed 4 bases from V and 0 bases from J, with 8 bases in between. CDR3 bases: TGTGCCATCAGTGCGGGGACTAGCACAGATACGCAGTATTTT. This translates into CAISAGTSTDTQYF.

The chain couples TRBV5-6 to TRBJ1-4, with 9 bases lining up with TRBD1. The junction had 8 bases not matched to a gene; V was cut back by 4 bases and J by 7 bases. Germline CDR1 SGHDT, CDR2 YYEEEE. CDR3 size: 15 residues. The DNA of the CDR3 is TGTGCCAGCAGCGTTACAGGGGGCGCCGGTGAAAAACTGTTTTTT. Its translation is CASSVTGGAGEKLFF.

This chain joins TRBV15 and TRBJ1-2, with 9 positions matching TRBD1. CDR3 size: 15 residues. V lost 5 bases to trimming and J lost 4 bases; unmatched junction nucleotides: 8. The V gene's germline CDR1 is LNHNV and CDR2 YYDKDF (reference sequence). CDR3 sequence reads: CATSGPGQGRYGYTF. The CDR3, as DNA: TGTGCCACCAGCGGACCGGGACAGGGCCGCTATGGCTACACCTTC.

V usage is TRBV2 and J usage is TRBJ2-7; 12 nucleotides match TRBD2. V was pared by 4 bases and J by 5 bases, with 6 bases of the junction left unmatched. Per the germline V gene, CDR1 is SNHLY and CDR2 is FYNNEI. This CDR3 comprises 15 residues. The CDR3 spells CASSGLAGGVNEQYF. CDR3 nucleotide sequence: TGTGCCAGCAGTGGTCTAGCGGGGGGGGTCAACGAGCAGTACTTC.

This chain connects TRBV4-3 to TRBJ1-2, with D possibly TRBD1 on 5 matching bases. CDR1 LGHNA and CDR2 YSLEER come from the germline V gene. Trimming removed 0 bases from V and 6 bases from J, with 14 bases in between. There are 15 residues in the CDR3. The CDR3 is CASSQDGGRRNGYTF. CDR3 coding DNA: TGCGCCAGCAGCCAAGATGGGGGGAGGAGGAATGGCTACACCTTC.